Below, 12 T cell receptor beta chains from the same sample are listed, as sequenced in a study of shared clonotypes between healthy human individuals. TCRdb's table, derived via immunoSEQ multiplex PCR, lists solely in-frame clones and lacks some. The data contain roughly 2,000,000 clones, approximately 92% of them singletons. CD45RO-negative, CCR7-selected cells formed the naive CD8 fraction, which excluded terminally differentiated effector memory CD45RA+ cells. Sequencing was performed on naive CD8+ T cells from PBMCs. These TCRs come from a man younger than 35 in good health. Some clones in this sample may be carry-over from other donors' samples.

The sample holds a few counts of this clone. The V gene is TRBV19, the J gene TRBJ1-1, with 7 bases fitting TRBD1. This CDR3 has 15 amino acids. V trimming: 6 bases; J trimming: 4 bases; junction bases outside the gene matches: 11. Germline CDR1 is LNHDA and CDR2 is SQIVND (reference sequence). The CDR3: CASSDHRGLATEAFF. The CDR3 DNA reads TGTGCCAGTAGCGACCACAGGGGCTTGGCCACTGAAGCTTTCTTT.

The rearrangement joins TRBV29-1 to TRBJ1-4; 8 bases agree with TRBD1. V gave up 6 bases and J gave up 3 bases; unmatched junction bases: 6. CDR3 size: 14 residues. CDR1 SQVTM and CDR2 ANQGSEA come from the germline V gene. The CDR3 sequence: CSVGGQEANEKLFF. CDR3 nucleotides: TGCAGCGTGGGGGGACAGGAAGCTAATGAAAAACTGTTTTTT. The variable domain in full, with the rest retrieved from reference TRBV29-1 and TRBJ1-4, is SAVISQKPSRDICQRGTSLTIQCQVDSQVTMMFWYRQQPGQSLTLIATANQGSEATYESGFVIDKFPISRPNLTFSTLTVSNMSPEDSSIYLCSVGGQEANEKLFFGSGTQLSVL.

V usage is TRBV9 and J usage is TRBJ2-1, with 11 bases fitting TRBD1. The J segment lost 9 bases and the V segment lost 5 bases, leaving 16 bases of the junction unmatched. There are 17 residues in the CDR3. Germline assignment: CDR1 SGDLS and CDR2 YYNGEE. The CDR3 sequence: CASSPLRGTGGFGEQFF. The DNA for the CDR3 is TGTGCCAGCAGTCCCCTAAGGGGGACAGGGGGGTTCGGTGAGCAGTTCTTC.

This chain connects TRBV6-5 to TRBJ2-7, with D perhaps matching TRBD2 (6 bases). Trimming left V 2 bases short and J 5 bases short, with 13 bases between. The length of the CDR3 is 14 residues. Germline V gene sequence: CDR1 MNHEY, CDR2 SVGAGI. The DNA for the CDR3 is TGTGCCAGCAGTTACGGTGGGAGGTCCCACGAGCAGTACTTC. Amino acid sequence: CASSYGGRSHEQYF.

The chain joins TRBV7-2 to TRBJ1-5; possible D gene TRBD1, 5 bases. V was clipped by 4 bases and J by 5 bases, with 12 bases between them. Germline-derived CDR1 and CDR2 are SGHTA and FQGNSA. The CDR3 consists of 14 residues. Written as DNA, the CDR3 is TGTGCCAGCAGCTCGCGACGGGGCGATCAGCCCCAGCATTTT. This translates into CASSSRRGDQPQHF.

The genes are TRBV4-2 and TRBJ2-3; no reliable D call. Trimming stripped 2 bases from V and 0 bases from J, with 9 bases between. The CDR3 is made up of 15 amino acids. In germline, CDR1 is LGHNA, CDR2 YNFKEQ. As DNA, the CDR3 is TGTGCCAGCAGCCAATCTCGGCAGAGCACAGATACGCAGTATTTT. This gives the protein CASSQSRQSTDTQYF.

The CDR3 nucleotides read TGTGCCAGCAGCTTATATCGTGGAGGGGACACAGATACGCAGTATTTT. Protein: CASSLYRGGDTDTQYF. The chain has TRBV7-9 and TRBJ2-3; a possible D gene is TRBD2 (6 bases). V was cut by 2 bases and J by 2 bases, with 14 bases left in between. From germline, CDR1 is SEHNR and CDR2 FQNEAQ (reference sequence). The CDR3 loop spans 16 amino acids.

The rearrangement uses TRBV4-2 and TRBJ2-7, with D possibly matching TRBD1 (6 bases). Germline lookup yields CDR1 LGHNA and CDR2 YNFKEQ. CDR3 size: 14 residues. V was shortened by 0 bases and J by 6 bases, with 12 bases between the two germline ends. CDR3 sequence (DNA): TGTGCCAGCAGCCAAGAATGGGGGCAAAGCGAGCAGTACTTC. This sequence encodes CASSQEWGQSEQYF.

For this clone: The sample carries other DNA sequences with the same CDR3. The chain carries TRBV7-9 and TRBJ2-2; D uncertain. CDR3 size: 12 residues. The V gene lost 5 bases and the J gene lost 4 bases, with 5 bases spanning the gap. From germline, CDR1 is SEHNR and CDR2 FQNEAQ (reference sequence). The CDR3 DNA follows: TGTGCCAGCAGCCCCGGCACCGGGGAGCTGTTTTTT. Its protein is CASSPGTGELFF.

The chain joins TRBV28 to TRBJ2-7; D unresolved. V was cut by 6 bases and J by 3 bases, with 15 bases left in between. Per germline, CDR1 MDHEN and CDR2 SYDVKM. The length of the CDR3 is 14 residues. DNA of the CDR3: TGTGCCAGCAGGTATTCCGACGAATTCTACGAGCAGTACTTC. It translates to CASRYSDEFYEQYF.

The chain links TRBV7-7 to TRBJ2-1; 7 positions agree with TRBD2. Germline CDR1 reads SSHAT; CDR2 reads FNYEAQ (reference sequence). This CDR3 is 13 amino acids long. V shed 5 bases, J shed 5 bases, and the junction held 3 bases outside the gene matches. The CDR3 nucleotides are TGTGCCAGCAGCCCGGGGGGAAACAATGAGCAGTTCTTC. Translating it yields CASSPGGNNEQFF. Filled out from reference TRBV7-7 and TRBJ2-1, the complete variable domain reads GAGVSQSPRYKVTKRGQDVTLRCDPISSHATLYWYQQALGQGPEFLTYFNYEAQPDKSGLPSDRFSAERPEGSISTLTIQRTEQRDSAMYRCASSPGGNNEQFFGPGTRLTVL.

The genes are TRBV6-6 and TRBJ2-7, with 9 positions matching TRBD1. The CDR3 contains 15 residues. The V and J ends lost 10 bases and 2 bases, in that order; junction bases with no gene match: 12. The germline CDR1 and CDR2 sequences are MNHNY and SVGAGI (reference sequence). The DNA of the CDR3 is TGTGCCACCCGACCGGGACAGGGCGATACCTACGAGCAGTACTTC. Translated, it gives CATRPGQGDTYEQYF.